Reported below is one T cell receptor (beta chain). The data stem from a study of control samples from healthy donors and cancer patients. Germline V gene sequence: CDR1 SEHNR, CDR2 FQNEAQ (reference sequence). The germline V and J ends were trimmed by 2 bases and 4 bases, with 11 bases remaining between them. There are 14 residues in the CDR3. The protocol was immunoSEQ multiplex PCR, while the TCRdb copy is restricted to in-frame clones and leaves out a portion. Among about 68,000 clones listed, nearly 85% were seen once. The sequenced sample was blood. The receptor's source is a man aged 60 to 75 in good health. The chain couples TRBV7-9 to TRBJ1-2, with a tentative D call TRBD1 (5 bases). CDR3 protein: CASSLNAGPYGYTF. CDR3 bases: TGTGCCAGCAGCTTAAATGCAGGGCCCTATGGCTACACCTTC.